The 26 T cell receptor beta chains given below trace back to one sample, sequenced in a study of tumor and adjacent non-tumor tissue in lung cancer. A modified ARM-PCR protocol with three rounds of nested PCR amplified TCRbeta. TCRdb passed the multiplex PCR reads through MiXCR, listing each CDR3 protein once. The data show under 75,000 distinct CDR3 sequences, roughly 75% seen once. The template was RNA from unsorted bulk tissue. This non-tumor lung sample came from over 3 cm beyond the tumor edge. Sequencing was carried out using distant non-tumor lung tissue. These receptors all come from a woman between 50 and 59 years old with non-small cell lung cancer.

With respect to this clonotype: Because it lacks the conserved phenylalanine or tryptophan at the end, this CDR3 is likely a read error. The chain couples TRBV4-3 to TRBJ2-6, with D possibly being TRBD1 (6 bases). Germline values: CDR1 LGHNA, CDR2 YSLEER. The CDR3 consists of 20 residues. Written as DNA, the CDR3 is TGCGCCAGCAGCCAAGGGACGTTAGACAGGATTTACTCTGGGGCCAACATCCTGACTCTC. It encodes CASSQGTLDRIYSGANILTL.

The count of this clonotype is one. Compared with germline, one end of the junction differs, possibly owing to a read error. The chain links TRBV4-3 to TRBJ2-6; D perhaps matches TRBD1 (5 bases). Germline CDR1 is LGHNA and CDR2 is YSLEER. The CDR3 totals 17 residues. CDR3 residues: CASSQDDSPSGANVLTF. The CDR3 DNA follows: TGCGCCAGCAGCCAAGATGACAGCCCCTCTGGGGCCAACGTTCTGACTTTC.

Notes on this clonotype: It may be a read error: a sequence one base away is much more abundant. The chain recombines TRBV4-1 with TRBJ2-4; no clear D. Trimming removed 8 bases at V and 15 bases at J, with 11 bases between. The CDR3 extends over 9 amino acids. The germline V gene has CDR1 MGHRA and CDR2 YSYEKL. The CDR3, as DNA: TGCGCCAGCCCGGATTTTCTGTACTTC. Translation gives CASPDFLYF.

This clonotype was observed a handful of times. V is TRBV7-2 and J is TRBJ2-1; 12 bases map to TRBD2. Germline assignment: CDR1 SGHTA and CDR2 FQGNSA. The CDR3 consists of 19 residues. The J segment lost 0 bases and the V segment lost 4 bases, leaving 10 bases of the junction unmatched. CDR3 loop: CASSSRFKTSGSSYNEQFF. CDR3 DNA: TGTGCCAGCAGCTCCCGCTTTAAGACTAGCGGGAGCTCCTACAATGAGCAGTTCTTC.

This clonotype was recorded a few times. A much larger clone lies one base from this, so it may be a read error. This chain connects TRBV6-5 to TRBJ2-3; 7 nucleotides align to TRBD2. V shed 7 bases and J 0 bases; nucleotides not matched to a gene: 7. Per germline, CDR1 MNHEY and CDR2 SVGAGI. CDR3 length: 15 residues. CDR3 DNA sequence: TGTGCCAGCAACCGCTATAGCGGGAGCACAGATACGCAGTATTTT. Protein: CASNRYSGSTDTQYF.

Concerning this clonotype itself: Possible read error: a much larger clone is one base away. The genes are TRBV5-5 and TRBJ2-5; no definite D call. The CDR3 has 11 amino acids. V was cut by 10 bases and J by 5 bases, with 12 bases left in between. The V gene's germline CDR1 is SGHKS and CDR2 YYEKEE (reference sequence). DNA for the CDR3: TGTGCCGCTTCAATCGGGGAGACCCAGTACTTC. Amino acid sequence: CAASIGETQYF.

This clonotype was counted ten times or more. The V and J genes are TRBV6-5 and TRBJ2-1; 8 bases fit TRBD2. V was clipped by 10 bases and J by 3 bases; unmatched bases: 8. Germline V gene data show CDR1 as MNHEY and CDR2 as SVGAGI. The CDR3 runs to 14 residues. CDR3 sequence: CANKREQCYNEQFF. In DNA, the CDR3 is TGTGCCAACAAGCGGGAGCAATGCTACAATGAGCAGTTCTTC.

This clonotype was observed at least ten times. This chain uses TRBV20-1 with TRBJ2-5; possibly TRBD2 for D (6 bases). The CDR3 has 13 residues. V lost 1 base and J 4 bases, leaving 10 bases between the germline ends. CDR1 is DFQATT and CDR2 is SNEGSKA in the germline V gene (reference sequence). CDR3 DNA: TGCAGTGCTAGAGCAGGAGCGGGAGAGACCCAGTACTTC. This translates into CSARAGAGETQYF.

Note on this clonotype: An end of the junction differs from the germline gene, which may be a read error. The CDR3 DNA is TGTTCCATCAGTGAGTCCGGCATAACAGATGAAAAACTGTTTTTT. Translation gives CSISESGITDEKLFF. J is TRBJ1-4 and V is TRBV10-3; D is unresolved. This CDR3 comprises 15 residues. Germline loops: CDR1 ENHRY, CDR2 SYGVKD.

With respect to this clonotype: A clone one base away is much larger, so this may be a read error. The chain is built from TRBV12-3 or TRBV12-4 and TRBJ2-7, with 7 bases that match TRBD1. There are 14 residues in the CDR3. The V segment lost 7 bases and the J segment 12 bases; nucleotides outside the gene matches: 18. The CDR3 is CASTSQGNTGLWYF. In nucleotides, the CDR3 is TGTGCCAGCACCTCACAGGGGAACACGGGATTGTGGTACTTC.

Points on this clonotype: A read error may be the cause here, since a much bigger clone is one base away. The chain links TRBV4-1 to TRBJ2-3; D may be TRBD2 (6 bases). Per germline, CDR1 MGHRA and CDR2 YSYEKL. This CDR3 has 14 residues. The CDR3 is CANSRLELTDTQYF. Here the CDR3 DNA reads TGCGCCAACAGCCGACTAGAACTCACAGATACGCAGTATTTT.

Of note for this clonotype: One end of the junction fails to match germline, which may point to a read error. The chain carries TRBV11-2 and TRBJ1-1; the D is unclear. This CDR3 has 13 residues. Looked up from germline, CDR1 is SGHAT and CDR2 is FQNNGV. CDR3 coding DNA: TGTGCCAGCAGCTCCCGACGGAACACTGAATCTTTCTTC. Protein sequence: CASSSRRNTESFF.

This sequence joins TRBV6-5 and TRBJ2-7, with TRBD1 matching over 9 bases. This CDR3 has 14 residues. Germline loops: CDR1 MNHEY, CDR2 SVGAGI. V was clipped by 4 bases and J by 6 bases; unmatched bases: 7. CDR3 in amino acids: CASSLHRGPIEQYF. DNA for the CDR3: TGTGCCAGCAGTTTACACAGGGGGCCCATCGAGCAGTACTTC.

For this clonotype: One junction end does not reproduce the germline sequence, and a read error may be involved. The rearrangement uses TRBV5-5 and TRBJ2-7; D possibly corresponds to TRBD1 (6 bases). CDR1 is SGHKS, CDR2 YYEKEE, per germline (reference sequence). The length of the CDR3 is 14 residues. The CDR3 spells CTSSIGQWDYEQYF. CDR3 bases: TGTACCAGCAGCATCGGACAGTGGGACTACGAGCAGTACTTC.

Concerning this clonotype: Likely a read error: the CDR3 ends without its conserved phenylalanine or tryptophan. The rearrangement uses TRBV28 and TRBJ1-1; 7 bases line up with TRBD1. The germline V gene encodes CDR1 MDHEN and CDR2 SYDVKM. V was clipped by 2 bases and J by 11 bases; unmatched bases: 14. The CDR3 totals 15 residues. CDR3 region: CASSLIQDRRIRAFL. The CDR3 DNA reads as TGTGCCAGCAGTTTAATCCAGGACAGGCGCATCAGGGCTTTCTTA.

This clonotype showed up just once. One end of the junction is discordant with germline, which a read error may explain. The chain couples TRBV20-1 to TRBJ2-1; D might be TRBD2 (6 bases). Germline V lookup: CDR1 DFQATT, CDR2 SNEGSKA (reference sequence). This CDR3 comprises 15 residues. The CDR3 nucleotides read TGTAGTGCTAGAAATCGGCTTGGAGGGCTCAATGAACTGTTCTTC. It yields the protein CSARNRLGGLNELFF.

This sequence joins TRBV28 and TRBJ2-7; D perhaps matches TRBD1 (6 bases). Germline CDR1 is MDHEN and CDR2 is SYDVKM. The ends were cut back, 7 bases at V and 6 bases at J, with 19 bases in the middle. The CDR3 sequence is 14 residues long. DNA for the CDR3: TGTGCCAGCATCCAAACCGGGACATGGGGCGAGCAGTACTTC. Translation gives CASIQTGTWGEQYF.

Of note for this clonotype: An end of the junction does not agree with germline; a read error may underlie this. The chain links TRBV6-2 or TRBV6-3 to TRBJ2-7, with 7 bases that match TRBD1. The CDR3 loop spans 16 amino acids. The germline gives CDR1 MNHEY, CDR2 SVGEGT. The CDR3 spells CASCYKDRRYSYEQYF. CDR3 nucleotide sequence: TGTGCCAGCTGTTACAAGGACAGGAGGTACTCCTATGAGCAGTACTTC.

This clonotype was recorded once. The germline gene is not matched at one end of the junction; a read error may be the cause. The chain employs TRBV5-4 and TRBJ2-1, with D perhaps TRBD2 (6 bases). This CDR3 is built from 15 residues. Looked up from germline, CDR1 is SGHNT and CDR2 is YYREEE (reference sequence). The DNA of the CDR3 is TGTGCCAGCAGCCCGGTACTAGCTGGACACAATGAGAAGTTCTTC. Translated: CASSPVLAGHNEKFF.

For this clonotype: A read error is possible here, since a much larger clone lies one base away. As the CDR3 is not closed by the conserved phenylalanine or tryptophan, this likely results from a read error. V is TRBV7-8 and J is TRBJ2-7, with D perhaps matching TRBD1 (6 bases). V shed 6 bases and J shed 3 bases, with 18 bases lying between them. This CDR3 region has 15 residues. Germline V gene sequence: CDR1 SGHVS, CDR2 FQNEAQ. The CDR3, as DNA: TGTGCCAGCAGTTTCACCGGGGACACCTTCTACGAGCAGTACTTG. Encoded protein: CASSFTGDTFYEQYL.

The rearrangement links TRBV24-1 to TRBJ2-2; D is possibly TRBD2 (5 bases). Germline CDR1 reads KGHDR; CDR2 reads SFDVKD. The CDR3 totals 17 residues. The CDR3 here is CATSDETGFRGNGELFF. CDR3 bases: TGTGCTACAAGTGACGAAACGGGGTTCCGAGGGAACGGGGAGCTGTTTTTT.

This clonotype was seen repeatedly, ten times or more. The genes are TRBV6-1 and TRBJ2-7; 11 positions match TRBD2. Germline V gives CDR1 MNHNS, CDR2 SASEGT. V lost 6 bases and J lost 6; bases outside the gene matches: 10. The CDR3 contains 15 residues. The CDR3 DNA sequence: TGTGCCAGCAGAGGTAGTAGCGGGAGGGCCGCCGAGCAGTACTTC. This gives the protein CASRGSSGRAAEQYF.

Comment on this clonotype: The junction shows a germline mismatch at one end, possibly a read error. The chain couples TRBV12-3 or TRBV12-4 to TRBJ2-2; 7 bases match TRBD2. The CDR3 runs to 18 residues. The CDR3 sequence is CASRPWGGLAETTGELLF. The CDR3 nucleotides read TGTGCCAGCAGACCCTGGGGAGGGCTAGCGGAGACCACCGGGGAATTGTTATTT.

V is TRBV12-3 or TRBV12-4 and J is TRBJ2-5; TRBD2 might be the D (6 bases). The CDR3 spans 14 residues. Trimming shortened V by 4 bases and J by 1 base, and 10 bases separated the two germline ends. Here the CDR3 reads CASSWGTLQETQYF. The CDR3 DNA reads as TGTGCCAGCAGTTGGGGGACTCTCCAAGAGACCCAGTACTTC.

The V gene is TRBV28, the J gene TRBJ2-1; TRBD2 matches at 11 bases. The CDR3 length is 16 residues. Germline trimming cut 8 bases from V and 0 bases from J; bases unmatched to any gene: 6. The V gene's germline CDR1 is MDHEN and CDR2 SYDVKM. CDR3 sequence: CASCPTSGNSYNEQFF. The CDR3 nucleotides read TGTGCCAGCTGTCCGACTAGCGGGAACTCCTACAATGAGCAGTTCTTC.

Regarding this clonotype: It may be a read error: a sequence one base away is much more abundant. This likely comes from a read error, as the CDR3 has no conserved phenylalanine or tryptophan at its end. The CDR3 bases are TGCAGTGCCTGGGACTACGAGCAGTACTTG. Amino acids: CSAWDYEQYL. J is TRBJ2-7 and V is TRBV20-1; D is undetermined. V lost 6 bases, J lost 3 bases, and 6 bases lay in between. The V gene's germline CDR1 is DFQATT and CDR2 SNEGSKA (reference sequence). CDR3 length: 10 residues.